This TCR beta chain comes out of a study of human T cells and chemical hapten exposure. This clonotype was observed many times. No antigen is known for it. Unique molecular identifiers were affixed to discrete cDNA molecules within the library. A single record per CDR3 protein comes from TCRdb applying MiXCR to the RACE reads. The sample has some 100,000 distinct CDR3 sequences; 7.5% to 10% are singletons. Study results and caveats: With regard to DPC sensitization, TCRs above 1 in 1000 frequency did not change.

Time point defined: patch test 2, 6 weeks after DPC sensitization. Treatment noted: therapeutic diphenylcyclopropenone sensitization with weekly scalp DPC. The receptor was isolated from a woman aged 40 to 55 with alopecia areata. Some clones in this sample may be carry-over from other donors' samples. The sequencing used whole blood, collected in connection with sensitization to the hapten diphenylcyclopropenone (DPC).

CDR3 DNA: TGTGCCAGCAGCTTTGGTGCTGGGGAGCTGTTTTTT. Protein: CASSFGAGELFF. This chain links TRBV9 with TRBJ2-2; no firm D call. V was pared by 4 bases and J by 8 bases, with 9 bases between. CDR3 length equals 12 residues. Germline CDR1 SGDLS, CDR2 YYNGEE.